Each of the 18 T cell receptor beta chains below was sequenced from the same sample in a study of CD8 T cells in Susac syndrome (dated by TCRdb to about 2019). The library was obtained by the immunoSEQ multiplex PCR assay. RNA was extracted with the RNeasy kit and about 0.5 to 1 ug was reverse transcribed using random hexamers. TCRdb reanalyzed the raw reads on its own, using fastp at Q25 for trimming and MiXCR for clone calling, and kept in-frame beta chains. Rows with one shared CDR3 protein collapse into an entry with the most common genes and DNA. Present in this sample are fewer than 250,000 distinct CDR3 sequences, 90% to 95% of which were seen just once. The ten largest make up roughly 0.15% of the sample. The sample comprised CD8+ T cells from PBMCs. These receptors were collected from a human donor with multiple sclerosis.

The J gene is TRBJ1-2, the V gene TRBV7-9; D gene unclear. Germline V lookup: CDR1 SEHNR, CDR2 FQNEAQ (reference sequence). CDR3 length equals 15 residues. Trimming stripped 4 bases from V and 2 bases from J, with 14 bases between. CDR3 region: CASSSGNRVNYGYTF. The CDR3 region has the DNA TGTGCCAGCAGCTCCGGGAACCGAGTGAACTATGGCTACACCTTC. The complete variable domain, with remaining parts taken from reference TRBV7-9 and TRBJ1-2, reads DTGVSQNPRHKITKRGQNVTFRCDPISEHNRLYWYRQTLGQGPEFLTYFQNEAQLEKSRLLSDRFSAERPKGSFSTLEIQRTEQGDSAMYLCASSSGNRVNYGYTFGSGTRLTVV.

The V call is TRBV4-1, the J call TRBJ1-1, with D possibly matching TRBD1 (6 bases). Germline-derived CDR1 and CDR2 are MGHRA and YSYEKL. The CDR3 runs to 15 residues. Trimming took 3 bases from V and 1 from J, leaving 12 bases between them. CDR3 residues: CASSHSGTRNTEAFF. The DNA of the CDR3 is TGCGCCAGCAGCCACTCCGGGACAAGGAACACTGAAGCTTTCTTT.

This chain links TRBV2 with TRBJ1-1; D unclear. The CDR3 runs to 11 residues. V was clipped by 2 bases and J by 8 bases, with 6 bases between them. The germline gives CDR1 SNHLY, CDR2 FYNNEI. The CDR3 protein is CASSELREAFF. The DNA of the CDR3 is TGTGCCAGCAGTGAACTCAGGGAAGCTTTCTTT.

The chain employs TRBV5-6 and TRBJ1-1, with TRBD1 as a possible D gene (6 bases). There are 15 residues in the CDR3. From germline, CDR1 is SGHDT and CDR2 YYEEEE. Trimming removed 3 bases at V and 2 bases at J, with 14 bases between. CDR3 protein: CASSSIWGANTEAFF. The CDR3 region has the DNA TGTGCCAGCAGCTCAATCTGGGGGGCTAACACTGAAGCTTTCTTT.

V is TRBV12-3 or TRBV12-4 and J is TRBJ2-5, with D maybe TRBD1 (6 bases). The V end lost 2 bases, the J end lost 2 bases, and 12 bases lay between the germline ends. This CDR3 region has 15 residues. The CDR3 nucleotides read TGTGCCAGCAGTTTAACGCAGGGGCTGCAAGAGACCCAGTACTTC. It specifies CASSLTQGLQETQYF.

The chain recombines TRBV10-3 with TRBJ1-2, with 9 bases aligning to TRBD1. CDR3 length: 17 residues. Germline V lookup: CDR1 ENHRY, CDR2 SYGVKD. The V and J ends lost 2 bases and 4 bases, in that order; junction bases with no gene match: 11. The CDR3 DNA follows: TGTGCCATCAGTGAGCGCCGGACAGGGGAGGTAGTCTATGGCTACACCTTC. Its translation is CAISERRTGEVVYGYTF.

This clonotype was picked up one time. The gene calls are TRBV4-1 and TRBJ1-1; TRBD1 aligns across 7 bases. The germline gives CDR1 MGHRA, CDR2 YSYEKL. The CDR3 length is 13 residues. V dropped 5 bases and J dropped 4; count of bases not matched to a gene: 4. Written as DNA, the CDR3 is TGCGCCAGCAGCAGGGGGCAGGGCACTGAAGCTTTCTTT. It specifies CASSRGQGTEAFF.

The rearrangement uses TRBV19 and TRBJ1-5, with a weak D call TRBD1 (5 bases). This CDR3 contains 16 residues. Germline CDR1 reads LNHDA; CDR2 reads SQIVND (reference sequence). V was pared by 1 base and J by 5 bases, with 15 bases between. The CDR3 nucleotides read TGTGCCAGTAGTATAGTGTTTCAGGGAATTCATCAGCCCCAGCATTTT. Its translation: CASSIVFQGIHQPQHF.

This chain connects TRBV6-5 to TRBJ1-3; D is unresolved. Looked up from germline, CDR1 is MNHEY and CDR2 is SVGAGI. This CDR3 has 12 residues. Trimming took 7 bases from V and 2 from J, leaving 6 bases between them. This chain's CDR3 is CASTGAGNTIYF. CDR3 bases: TGTGCCAGCACTGGGGCTGGAAACACCATATATTTT.

The CDR3 DNA sequence: TGTGCCAGTAGCTCCCGAATCACCGGGGAGCTGTTTTTT. As protein: CASSSRITGELFF. The chain has TRBV19 and TRBJ2-2; D is undetermined. CDR1 is LNHDA, CDR2 SQIVND, per germline (reference sequence). The CDR3 has 13 residues. Trimming removed 6 bases from V and 4 bases from J, with 9 bases in between.

The gene calls are TRBV15 and TRBJ1-2; 8 bases align to TRBD1. With V trimmed by 5 bases and J by 5 bases, 4 bases remained unmatched. This CDR3 has 13 amino acids. From germline, CDR1 is LNHNV and CDR2 YYDKDF (reference sequence). The CDR3 region is CATSRQGRYGYTF. The CDR3 DNA reads TGTGCCACCAGCCGACAGGGGAGGTATGGCTACACCTTC.

The V and J genes are TRBV9 and TRBJ2-1; perhaps TRBD1 as D (5 bases). CDR1 SGDLS and CDR2 YYNGEE come from the germline V gene. Trimming removed 1 base at V and 8 bases at J, with 10 bases between. The CDR3 sequence is 13 residues long. The CDR3: CASSVQTGDEQFF. The DNA for the CDR3 is TGTGCCAGCAGCGTACAAACAGGAGATGAGCAGTTCTTC.

This clonotype has more than one count but fewer than ten. This sequence joins TRBV5-4 and TRBJ2-2, with D unclear. Trimming pared 7 bases from V and 3 bases from J, leaving 7 bases between. Germline-derived CDR1 and CDR2 are SGHNT and YYREEE (reference sequence). The CDR3 contains 12 residues. In nucleotides, the CDR3 is TGTGCCAGCCTAGGGCACACCGGGGAGCTGTTTTTT. The encoded protein is CASLGHTGELFF.

The V call is TRBV4-1, the J call TRBJ2-3; TRBD1 matches 8 bases. There are 15 residues in the CDR3. Looked up from germline, CDR1 is MGHRA and CDR2 is YSYEKL. With 0 bases clipped from V and 2 bases from J, the junction kept 1 base outside the gene matches. The CDR3 spells CASSQEGQATDTQYF. The CDR3 DNA follows: TGCGCCAGCAGCCAAGAGGGACAGGCCACAGATACGCAGTATTTT.

The rearrangement uses TRBV4-2 and TRBJ1-1; D is perhaps TRBD1 (6 bases). Germline CDR1 and CDR2: LGHNA and YNFKEQ. V gave up 4 bases and J gave up 2 bases, with 11 bases separating them. The CDR3 totals 14 residues. This CDR3 is CASSPGTSNTEAFF. In DNA, the CDR3 is TGTGCCAGCAGCCCCGGGACATCAAACACTGAAGCTTTCTTT.

In DNA, the CDR3 is TGTGCCAGCAGCCAAGAGGTAGCGGGGGCCACCGGGGAGCTGTTTTTT. It yields the protein CASSQEVAGATGELFF. The chain has TRBV3-1 and TRBJ2-2; 9 nucleotides agree with TRBD2. Germline trimming cut 0 bases from V and 4 bases from J; bases unmatched to any gene: 3. The V gene's germline CDR1 is LGHDT and CDR2 YNNKEL (reference sequence). The CDR3 length is 16 residues. Filled out from reference TRBV3-1 and TRBJ2-2, the complete variable domain reads DTAVSQTPKYLVTQMGNDKSIKCEQNLGHDTMYWYKQDSKKFLKIMFSYNNKELIINETVPNRFSPKSPDKAHLNLHINSLELGDSAVYFCASSQEVAGATGELFFGEGSRLTVL.

The rearrangement links TRBV11-1 to TRBJ1-1; 7 bases map to TRBD1. J gave up 8 bases and V 6 bases, and 6 bases lay outside the gene matches. The germline V gene has CDR1 SGHAT and CDR2 FQDESV (reference sequence). The CDR3 runs to 12 residues. The CDR3 nucleotides are TGTGCCAGCAGTGGCGGGGACAGCGAAGCTTTCTTT. Translation: CASSGGDSEAFF.

The chain carries TRBV11-2 and TRBJ1-4; D perhaps matches TRBD1 (6 bases). Germline lookup yields CDR1 SGHAT and CDR2 FQNNGV. Trimming shortened V by 0 bases and J by 3 bases, and 23 bases separated the two germline ends. The CDR3 is 20 amino acids. DNA of the CDR3: TGTGCCAGCAGCTTAGAGGGGTGGCAACAGGGATCTGCTGCTAATGAAAAACTGTTTTTT. It encodes CASSLEGWQQGSAANEKLFF.